A single sample is the source of the 23 T cell receptor beta chains below, sequenced in a study of blood T cell repertoires in COVID-19. The protocol was immunoSEQ multiplex PCR, while the TCRdb copy is restricted to in-frame clones and leaves out a portion. The sample yields a few hundred thousand clones, under 90% seen once. The source material was PBMCs or T cells enriched from blood (not recorded which). These receptors all come from a young man who had recovered from COVID-19.

The chain links TRBV7-8 to TRBJ2-2; D possibly corresponds to TRBD2 (5 bases). V gave up 2 bases and J gave up 6 bases, with 16 bases separating them. Germline CDR1 is SGHVS and CDR2 is FQNEAQ. The CDR3 is 16 residues long. The CDR3 DNA sequence: TGTGCCAGCAGCTTATGGGCTGCGGTCGGGGCCGGGGAGCTGTTTTTT. Translating it yields CASSLWAAVGAGELFF.

The rearrangement joins TRBV3-1 (or the pseudogene TRBV3-2) to TRBJ2-7; 10 bases agree with TRBD1. Losses at the gene ends were 4 bases for V and 2 bases for J; bases not matched to a gene: 8. The CDR3 runs to 16 residues. Germline-derived CDR1 and CDR2 are LGHDT and YNNKEL (reference sequence). CDR3 region: CASSPWGGTGAYEQYF. CDR3 nucleotides: TGTGCCAGCAGCCCATGGGGAGGGACAGGGGCCTACGAGCAGTACTTC.

A single count supports this clone. The chain joins TRBV28 to TRBJ2-3, with TRBD1 matching 8 bases. The CDR3 has 14 amino acids. V lost 4 bases to trimming and J lost 3 bases; unmatched junction nucleotides: 3. Germline assignment: CDR1 MDHEN and CDR2 SYDVKM. The CDR3 DNA sequence: TGTGCCAGCAGTTGGGGACAGGCTACAGATACGCAGTATTTT. Translated, it gives CASSWGQATDTQYF. Using reference TRBV28 and TRBJ2-3 for the parts outside the CDR3, the full variable domain is DVKVTQSSRYLVKRTGEKVFLECVQDMDHENMFWYRQDPGLGLRLIYFSYDVKMKEKGDIPEGYSVSREKKERFSLILESASTNQTSMYLCASSWGQATDTQYFGPGTRLTVL.

The CDR3 loop is CASSLDRGGYTF. The CDR3 bases are TGCGCCAGCAGCTTAGACAGGGGTGGCTACACCTTC. V usage is TRBV5-1 and J usage is TRBJ1-2, with TRBD1 matching 8 bases. The CDR3 is made up of 12 amino acids. Germline CDR1 is SGHRS and CDR2 is YFSETQ. V was clipped by 2 bases and J by 7 bases; unmatched bases: 1.

This clone turned up a few times. The chain has TRBV5-1 and TRBJ2-2; unclear D gene. Per germline, CDR1 SGHRS and CDR2 YFSETQ. V was cut by 3 bases and J by 0 bases, with 12 bases left in between. The CDR3 totals 16 residues. CDR3 loop: CASSWAQATNTGELFF. The CDR3, as DNA: TGCGCCAGCAGCTGGGCTCAGGCCACGAACACCGGGGAGCTGTTTTTT.

J is TRBJ1-5 and V is TRBV11-2; 12 positions match TRBD1. The CDR3 runs to 17 residues. Germline V lookup: CDR1 SGHAT, CDR2 FQNNGV. DNA for the CDR3: TGTGCAGCAGCCTTGGGACAGGGGGCGGGTAGCAATCAGCCCCAGCATTTT. Its protein product is CAAALGQGAGSNQPQHF. Full variable domain (remainder filled in from reference TRBV11-2 and TRBJ1-5): EAGVAQSPRYKIIEKRQSVAFWCNPISGHATLYWYQQILGQGPKLLIQFQNNGVVDDSQLPKDRFSAERLKGVDSTLKIQPAKLEDSAVYLCAAALGQGAGSNQPQHFGDGTRLSIL.

The gene calls are TRBV24-1 and TRBJ2-7; 10 nucleotides agree with TRBD1. Germline-derived CDR1 and CDR2 are KGHDR and SFDVKD. The CDR3 is 17 residues long. The V segment lost 11 bases and the J segment 2 bases; nucleotides outside the gene matches: 17. CDR3 in DNA: TGTGCCATCCCCGGGACAGGGGATTGGGTGGGGGCCTACGAGCAGTACTTC. Translation: CAIPGTGDWVGAYEQYF.

This clone was observed a few times. The chain joins TRBV7-9 to TRBJ2-7; 8 positions agree with TRBD2. Germline trimming cut 6 bases from V and 2 bases from J; bases unmatched to any gene: 6. The germline V gene has CDR1 SEHNR and CDR2 FQNEAQ (reference sequence). The CDR3 is 14 amino acids. The CDR3 here is CASSLRGAAYEQYF. The CDR3 DNA reads TGTGCCAGCAGTTTGCGGGGGGCAGCCTACGAGCAGTACTTC.

The chain combines TRBV6-5 with TRBJ2-5; 11 nucleotides align to TRBD2. Trimming cost V 8 bases and J 5 bases; bases outside gene matches: 4. Per the germline V gene, CDR1 is MNHEY and CDR2 is SVGAGI. The CDR3 consists of 13 residues. CDR3 sequence reads: CASGTSGGETQYF. The CDR3 nucleotides are TGTGCCAGCGGAACTAGCGGGGGTGAGACCCAGTACTTC.

The gene calls are TRBV11-3 and TRBJ1-6; D remains ambiguous. The CDR3 covers 12 residues. From germline, CDR1 is SGHNT and CDR2 YENEEA. Trimming left V 8 bases short and J 8 bases short, with 10 bases between. The CDR3 here is CASGLPDSPLHF. CDR3 DNA sequence: TGTGCCAGCGGACTCCCGGATTCACCCCTCCACTTT.

V is TRBV28 and J is TRBJ1-2; D perhaps matches TRBD1 (6 bases). The CDR3 totals 14 residues. CDR1 and CDR2 (germline): MDHEN, SYDVKM. Deletions cut 1 base from V and 2 bases from J, with 8 bases between. The CDR3 sequence is CASSLSGQNYGYTF. The DNA of the CDR3 is TGTGCCAGCAGTTTATCCGGACAGAACTATGGCTACACCTTC.

This chain links TRBV5-1 with TRBJ1-2; TRBD1 aligns across 8 bases. The V and J ends lost 4 bases and 3 bases, in that order; junction bases with no gene match: 5. The CDR3 has 14 residues. The germline V gene has CDR1 SGHRS and CDR2 YFSETQ. The CDR3 spells CASSRLTGDYGYTF. The CDR3 nucleotides are TGCGCCAGCAGCAGACTGACAGGGGACTATGGCTACACCTTC.

In this sample, this clone turned up many times. The chain links TRBV4-1 to TRBJ1-2, with D perhaps matching TRBD1 (5 bases). Looked up from germline, CDR1 is MGHRA and CDR2 is YSYEKL. The CDR3 sequence is 16 residues long. V was clipped by 4 bases and J by 4 bases, with 19 bases between them. For the CDR3, the DNA is TGCGCCAGCAGCCCCCAGGTTGGTGGGGGGATCTATGGCTACACCTTC. Translation gives CASSPQVGGGIYGYTF.

This clone was detected only once. The gene calls are TRBV4-1 and TRBJ2-5; 7 nucleotides line up with TRBD2. Germline CDR1 reads MGHRA; CDR2 reads YSYEKL. Germline trimming cut 4 bases from V and 7 bases from J; bases unmatched to any gene: 6. The CDR3 is 13 residues long. The CDR3, as DNA: TGCGCCAGCAGCCGGGCGGGAGTAATGACCCAGTACTTC. Translated, it gives CASSRAGVMTQYF.

J is TRBJ2-2 and V is TRBV5-3, with 8 bases that match TRBD1. TRBV5-3 is annotated as an ORF whose role is uncertain. The CDR3 consists of 15 residues. The junction had 4 bases not matched to a gene; V was cut back by 5 bases and J by 1 base. The CDR3 sequence: CARRTGQENTGELFF. CDR3 nucleotide sequence: TGTGCCAGAAGAACGGGACAGGAGAACACCGGGGAGCTGTTTTTT.

The gene calls are TRBV7-9 and TRBJ1-3; no clear D. The ends were cut back, 2 bases at V and 2 bases at J, with 10 bases in the middle. The CDR3 length is 15 residues. CDR1 is SEHNR and CDR2 is FQNEAQ in the germline V gene (reference sequence). Here the CDR3 DNA reads TGTGCCAGCAGCTTAAGTCAGGCCACTGGAAACACCATATATTTT. It encodes CASSLSQATGNTIYF.

The chain couples TRBV12-3 or TRBV12-4 to TRBJ1-1, with D tentatively TRBD1 (5 bases). Between the trimmed V and J ends, which lost 6 bases and 3 bases, there was a span of 8 bases. The CDR3 is 12 amino acids. Here the CDR3 reads CASSLGDTEAFF. In DNA form, the CDR3 reads TGTGCCAGCAGCCTAGGGGACACTGAAGCTTTCTTT.

The gene calls are TRBV5-6 and TRBJ2-2; the match to TRBD1 covers 9 bases. CDR1 is SGHDT, CDR2 YYEEEE, per germline. Germline trimming cut 2 bases from V and 3 bases from J; bases unmatched to any gene: 2. The CDR3 spans 15 residues. The CDR3 coding sequence is TGTGCCAGCAGCTTCCGGGACAGGGACACCGGGGAGCTGTTTTTT. Protein: CASSFRDRDTGELFF.

The chain is built from TRBV29-1 and TRBJ2-7, with 9 bases fitting TRBD2. The CDR3 contains 12 residues. Per the germline V gene, CDR1 is SQVTM and CDR2 is ANQGSEA. The junction had 2 bases not matched to a gene; V was cut back by 4 bases and J by 4 bases. In DNA, the CDR3 is TGCAGCGTTGGCGGGAGGGGATACGAGCAGTACTTC. It codes for CSVGGRGYEQYF.

V and J are TRBV5-1 and TRBJ2-6, with TRBD1 matching 9 bases. The CDR3 is 16 amino acids. V was clipped by 3 bases and J by 4 bases; unmatched bases: 5. Germline values: CDR1 SGHRS, CDR2 YFSETQ. CDR3 nucleotide sequence: TGCGCCAGCAGCTGGGACAGGGCCCCCGGGGCCAACGTCCTGACTTTC. It translates to CASSWDRAPGANVLTF.

CDR3 amino acids: CASSLGYNEQFF. The CDR3 region has the DNA TGTGCCAGCAGCCTAGGCTACAATGAGCAGTTCTTC. The chain joins TRBV6-5 to TRBJ2-1; D not certain. V shed 6 bases and J shed 3 bases, with 6 bases lying between them. This CDR3 contains 12 residues. CDR1 and CDR2 from the germline V gene are MNHEY and SVGAGI.

The chain has TRBV6-2 or TRBV6-3 and TRBJ2-5; D might be TRBD2 (5 bases). CDR3 length: 14 amino acids. The germline V gene encodes CDR1 MNHEY and CDR2 SVGEGT. Trimming took off 2 bases at V and 3 bases at J, with 10 bases between the two ends. CDR3 sequence (DNA): TGTGCCAGCAGTTACGTTTCTAGCAAAGAGACCCAGTACTTC. It translates to CASSYVSSKETQYF.

The rearrangement joins TRBV5-5 to TRBJ2-3; 7 positions match TRBD1. In germline, CDR1 is SGHKS, CDR2 YYEKEE (reference sequence). CDR3 length: 16 amino acids. Trimming took 2 bases from V and 5 from J; bases not matched to a gene: 11. The CDR3 loop reads CASSFDGNRGLDTQYF. The CDR3 DNA reads TGTGCCAGCAGCTTTGACGGAAACAGGGGTTTAGATACGCAGTATTTT.